This T cell receptor (beta chain) was sequenced for a study of blood T cell repertoires in COVID-19. Germline CDR1 MNHNS, CDR2 SASEGT. The CDR3 length is 16 residues. Germline trimming cut 4 bases from V and 7 bases from J; bases unmatched to any gene: 9. Residents of over 20 US areas, aged roughly 18 to 90 years, made up the participants. Assignment of participants to cohorts was predicated upon participant-reported clinical history. In the authors' workflow: By means of reference gene primer amplification, nucleated cell counts were estimated. Here immunoSEQ multiplex PCR was the method, and the copy in TCRdb shows in-frame clones only, minus some. D and trimming come from the DNA, and the V and J calls and clone size come from that table. This sample yields some 150,000 clones, of which approximately 88% are seen a single time; approximately 1.2% belongs to the top ten.

The receptor was derived from a woman under 40 with acute COVID-19. Sequenced sample: PBMCs or T cells enriched from blood (not recorded which). This chain connects TRBV6-1 to TRBJ2-2; TRBD2 matches at 10 bases. CDR3 sequence: CASSAGLAGESGELFF. CDR3 in DNA: TGTGCCAGCAGTGCAGGGCTAGCGGGAGAGAGCGGGGAGCTGTTTTTT.